A selection of T cell receptor beta chains follows, all from one sample in a study of blood T cell repertoires in COVID-19. Some clones are missing from TCRdb's copy, which holds only in-frame ones; the method was immunoSEQ multiplex PCR. This table has about 29,000 clones, roughly 83% appearing once. The sample comprised peripheral blood. The receptors here all came from an elderly man with active COVID-19. CDR3s include the opening cysteine and the closing phenylalanine or tryptophan. The order of the fields is clone size, J gene, D gene, V gene, CDR3 protein, CDR3 DNA. A D gene is named only where the DNA matches it firmly. Not all rows give a size; the values are once, few, many and, for expanded clones, a class.

clone size: once
J gene: TRBJ2-4
D gene: TRBD2
V gene: TRBV11-2
CDR3 protein: CASSLGVAGGQGTQYF
CDR3 DNA: TGTGCCAGCAGCTTAGGGGTAGCGGGGGGCCAAGGGACTCAGTACTTC

clone size: -
J gene: TRBJ2-1
D gene: TRBD2
V gene: TRBV7-6
CDR3 protein: CASSLGALRGIYNEQFF
CDR3 DNA: TGTGCCAGCAGCTTAGGGGCGTTGCGGGGGATCTACAATGAGCAGTTCTTC

clone size: -
J gene: TRBJ2-7
D gene: TRBD2
V gene: TRBV6-6
CDR3 protein: CASSRESLAGTTPSYEQYF
CDR3 DNA: TGTGCCAGCAGTCGCGAAAGTCTAGCGGGGACCACCCCTTCCTACGAGCAGTACTTC

clone size: -
J gene: TRBJ2-3
D gene: TRBD2
V gene: TRBV5-1
CDR3 protein: CASSPAGTSGGLSTDTQYF
CDR3 DNA: TGCGCCAGCAGCCCCGCCGGGACTAGCGGGGGGCTCAGCACAGATACGCAGTATTTT

clone size: -
J gene: TRBJ2-3
D gene: -
V gene: TRBV7-2
CDR3 protein: CASSEGGADTQYF
CDR3 DNA: TGTGCCAGCAGCGAAGGAGGCGCAGATACGCAGTATTTT

clone size: -
J gene: TRBJ2-3
D gene: TRBD1
V gene: TRBV5-1
CDR3 protein: CASSLYGRGWATDTQYF
CDR3 DNA: TGCGCCAGCAGCTTGTATGGCAGGGGGTGGGCCACAGATACGCAGTATTTT

clone size: -
J gene: TRBJ1-1
D gene: -
V gene: TRBV6-4
CDR3 protein: CASSDSNRGPAEAFF
CDR3 DNA: TGTGCCAGCAGTGACTCGAATCGGGGTCCGGCTGAAGCTTTCTTT

clone size: -
J gene: TRBJ1-5
D gene: -
V gene: TRBV3-1/TRBV3-2
CDR3 protein: CASSLRQTDQPQHF
CDR3 DNA: TGTGCCAGCAGCCTTAGACAAACCGATCAGCCCCAGCATTTT

clone size: few
J gene: TRBJ2-7
D gene: -
V gene: TRBV6-5
CDR3 protein: CASSYSMTRQGYEQYF
CDR3 DNA: TGTGCCAGCAGTTACTCCATGACCCGGCAGGGTTACGAGCAGTACTTC

clone size: once
J gene: TRBJ1-1
D gene: -
V gene: TRBV2
CDR3 protein: CASSLGGNTEAFF
CDR3 DNA: TGTGCCAGCAGTCTGGGAGGAAACACTGAAGCTTTCTTT

clone size: -
J gene: TRBJ1-6
D gene: -
V gene: TRBV6-5
CDR3 protein: CASILTLDSPLHF
CDR3 DNA: TGTGCCAGCATCCTCACTTTAGATTCACCCCTCCACTTT

clone size: -
J gene: TRBJ2-7
D gene: TRBD1
V gene: TRBV6-5
CDR3 protein: CACRTGLREQYF
CDR3 DNA: TGTGCCTGCAGGACAGGGCTGCGCGAGCAGTACTTC

clone size: once
J gene: TRBJ2-2
D gene: TRBD1
V gene: TRBV9
CDR3 protein: CASSDGRGLNTGELFF
CDR3 DNA: TGTGCCAGCAGCGACGGCAGGGGGCTAAACACCGGGGAGCTGTTTTTT

clone size: -
J gene: TRBJ2-2
D gene: -
V gene: TRBV7-2
CDR3 protein: CASSLAYRPNTGELFF
CDR3 DNA: TGTGCCAGCAGCTTAGCGTACAGGCCGAACACCGGGGAGCTGTTTTTT

clone size: -
J gene: TRBJ2-5
D gene: -
V gene: TRBV5-5
CDR3 protein: CASSGTGKETQYF
CDR3 DNA: TGTGCCAGCAGCGGAACAGGGAAAGAGACCCAGTACTTC

clone size: -
J gene: TRBJ2-1
D gene: TRBD1
V gene: TRBV28
CDR3 protein: CASRRGDRVYNEQFF
CDR3 DNA: TGTGCCAGCAGGCGAGGGGACAGGGTATACAATGAGCAGTTCTTC

clone size: -
J gene: TRBJ1-2
D gene: TRBD1
V gene: TRBV14
CDR3 protein: CASSHLTGDYGYTF
CDR3 DNA: TGTGCCAGCAGCCACCTGACAGGGGACTATGGCTACACCTTC

clone size: -
J gene: TRBJ1-4
D gene: -
V gene: TRBV15
CDR3 protein: CATSRAAGEKLFF
CDR3 DNA: TGTGCCACCAGCAGGGCAGCGGGTGAAAAACTGTTTTTT

clone size: -
J gene: TRBJ2-7
D gene: -
V gene: TRBV6-1
CDR3 protein: CASSEFLRTKYEQYF
CDR3 DNA: TGTGCCAGCAGTGAATTTTTGAGGACAAAATACGAGCAGTACTTC

clone size: -
J gene: TRBJ2-2
D gene: -
V gene: TRBV5-1
CDR3 protein: CASSLGGQVGELFF
CDR3 DNA: TGCGCCAGCAGCTTGGGGGGGCAAGTCGGGGAGCTGTTTTTT

clone size: -
J gene: TRBJ1-5
D gene: TRBD1
V gene: TRBV6-5
CDR3 protein: CASRPDRERNQPQHF
CDR3 DNA: TGTGCCAGCAGACCCGACAGGGAGAGAAATCAGCCCCAGCATTTT

clone size: -
J gene: TRBJ2-7
D gene: TRBD2
V gene: TRBV5-4
CDR3 protein: CASSLWTSGPYEQYF
CDR3 DNA: TGTGCCAGCAGCTTGTGGACTAGCGGCCCCTACGAGCAGTACTTC

clone size: -
J gene: TRBJ2-3
D gene: -
V gene: TRBV12-3/TRBV12-4
CDR3 protein: CASSLGGGTQYF
CDR3 DNA: TGTGCCAGCAGTTTAGGCGGTGGAACGCAGTATTTT

clone size: -
J gene: TRBJ1-1
D gene: TRBD1
V gene: TRBV6-5
CDR3 protein: CATNTGGGGTEAFF
CDR3 DNA: TGTGCCACCAACACAGGGGGCGGGGGCACTGAAGCTTTCTTT

clone size: -
J gene: TRBJ1-2
D gene: TRBD1
V gene: TRBV11-2
CDR3 protein: CASSSGQTSSYGYTF
CDR3 DNA: TGTGCCAGCAGCTCGGGACAGACCTCTTCTTATGGCTACACCTTC

clone size: few
J gene: TRBJ2-2
D gene: TRBD2
V gene: TRBV7-6
CDR3 protein: CASSLVLPGGGGGGELFF
CDR3 DNA: TGTGCCAGCAGCTTAGTCCTCCCGGGCGGGGGAGGAGGCGGGGAGCTGTTTTTT

clone size: -
J gene: TRBJ2-1
D gene: TRBD1
V gene: TRBV5-8
CDR3 protein: CASSMTGGGSEQFF
CDR3 DNA: TGTGCCAGCAGCATGACAGGGGGGGGTAGTGAGCAGTTCTTC

clone size: -
J gene: TRBJ2-1
D gene: -
V gene: TRBV6-6
CDR3 protein: CASRGVYNEQFF
CDR3 DNA: TGTGCCAGCAGGGGCGTCTACAATGAGCAGTTCTTC

clone size: -
J gene: TRBJ1-2
D gene: TRBD1
V gene: TRBV5-1
CDR3 protein: CASSKSGTGENYGYTF
CDR3 DNA: TGCGCCAGCAGCAAGTCCGGGACAGGGGAGAACTATGGCTACACCTTC

clone size: once
J gene: TRBJ2-5
D gene: TRBD2
V gene: TRBV19
CDR3 protein: CASSIGGGASQETQYF
CDR3 DNA: TGTGCCAGTAGTATAGGCGGGGGGGCTAGCCAAGAGACCCAGTACTTC

clone size: -
J gene: TRBJ2-1
D gene: -
V gene: TRBV6-5
CDR3 protein: CASILDSYNEQFF
CDR3 DNA: TGTGCCAGCATCCTGGACAGCTACAATGAGCAGTTCTTC

clone size: -
J gene: TRBJ2-1
D gene: -
V gene: TRBV5-1
CDR3 protein: CASSLAIQGGDEQFF
CDR3 DNA: TGCGCCAGCAGCTTGGCCATACAGGGAGGGGATGAGCAGTTCTTC